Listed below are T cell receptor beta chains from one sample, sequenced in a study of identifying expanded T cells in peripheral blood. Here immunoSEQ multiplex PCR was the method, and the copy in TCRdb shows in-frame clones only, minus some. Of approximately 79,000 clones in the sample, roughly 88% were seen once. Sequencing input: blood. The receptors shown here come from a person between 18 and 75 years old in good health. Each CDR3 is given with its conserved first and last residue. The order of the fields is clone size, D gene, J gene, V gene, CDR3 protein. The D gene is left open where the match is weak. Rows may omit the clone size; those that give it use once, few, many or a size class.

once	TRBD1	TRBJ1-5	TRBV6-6	CASSSTGGNQPQHF
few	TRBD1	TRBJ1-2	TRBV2	CASSTQGVDYGYTF
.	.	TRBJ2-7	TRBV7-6	CASSLGGQASVSSYEQYF
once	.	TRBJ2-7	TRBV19	CASSLGAGAPYEQYF
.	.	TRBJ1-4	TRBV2	CATRRDLSTNEKLFF
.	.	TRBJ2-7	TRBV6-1	CASSEATGSSYEQYF
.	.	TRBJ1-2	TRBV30	CAWTNAEGYGYTF
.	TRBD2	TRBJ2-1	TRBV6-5	CASTLAGGDDEQFF
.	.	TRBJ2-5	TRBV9	CASSVRGKWETQYF
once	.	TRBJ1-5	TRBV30	CAWSVQGKDQPQHF